Shown below are 26 T cell receptor beta chains from a single sample sequenced in a study of blood T cell repertoires in COVID-19. The method was immunoSEQ multiplex PCR; TCRdb's version includes in-frame clones alone and lacks a portion of them. The table shows just under 250,000 clones, with around nine tenths occurring only once. The sample comprised PBMCs or T cells enriched from blood (not recorded which). These receptor sequences come from a woman between 25 and 40 years old who had recovered from COVID-19.

This clone was picked up one time. The chain recombines TRBV28 with TRBJ1-5, with 8 nucleotides matching TRBD1. The V segment lost 6 bases and the J segment 5 bases; nucleotides outside the gene matches: 15. In germline, CDR1 is MDHEN, CDR2 SYDVKM. This CDR3 spans 17 amino acids. Here the CDR3 DNA reads TGTGCCAGCAGCCGGGACAGGCGTGCGGAAGGGGATCAGCCCCAGCATTTT. It yields the protein CASSRDRRAEGDQPQHF.

This chain joins TRBV5-1 and TRBJ2-1; TRBD2 matches at 15 bases. Trimming at V came to 3 bases and at J to 7 bases, leaving 14 bases not matched to a gene. CDR3 length: 19 residues. The germline V gene encodes CDR1 SGHRS and CDR2 YFSETQ. The CDR3 reads CASSYRTSGRAGVGNEQFF. The CDR3 bases are TGCGCCAGCAGCTATAGGACTAGCGGGAGGGCCGGGGTCGGGAATGAGCAGTTCTTC. Using reference TRBV5-1 and TRBJ2-1 for the parts outside the CDR3, the full variable domain is KAGVTQTPRYLIKTRGQQVTLSCSPISGHRSVSWYQQTPGQGLQFLFEYFSETQRNKGNFPGRFSGRQFSNSRSEMNVSTLELGDSALYLCASSYRTSGRAGVGNEQFFGPGTRLTVL.

This chain connects TRBV7-3 to TRBJ2-2; D ambiguous. Trimming shortened V by 5 bases and J by 0 bases, and 4 bases separated the two germline ends. Germline values: CDR1 SGHTA, CDR2 FQGTGA. CDR3 size: 13 residues. The CDR3 DNA is TGTGCCAGCAGCCCGGCGAACACCGGGGAGCTGTTTTTT. Translating it yields CASSPANTGELFF.

The chain employs TRBV19 and TRBJ1-2; 8 bases are shared with TRBD1. There are 14 residues in the CDR3. Germline V gene sequence: CDR1 LNHDA, CDR2 SQIVND (reference sequence). The V segment lost 3 bases and the J segment 4 bases; nucleotides outside the gene matches: 4. The CDR3, as DNA: TGTGCCAGTAGTATGGACAGGGCCGTCTATGGCTACACCTTC. It encodes CASSMDRAVYGYTF.

The chain recombines TRBV30 with TRBJ1-2; 8 positions match TRBD1. The CDR3 is made up of 15 amino acids. Germline-derived CDR1 and CDR2 are GTSNPN and SVGIG (reference sequence). With V trimmed by 0 bases and J by 3 bases, 6 bases remained unmatched. Written as DNA, the CDR3 is TGTGCCTGGAGTGTACAGGGACAGGCTCACTATGGCTACACCTTC. Its translation: CAWSVQGQAHYGYTF.

This clone was seen a few times. The CDR3 nucleotides read TGCGCCAGCAGCCCGGAGGGTTCGGGAGCGGAGGCAGATACGCAGTATTTT. Its protein product is CASSPEGSGAEADTQYF. The chain joins TRBV5-1 to TRBJ2-3; tentative D call: TRBD2 (6 bases). CDR1 and CDR2 from the germline V gene are SGHRS and YFSETQ. The CDR3 covers 17 residues. The ends were cut back, 4 bases at V and 4 bases at J, with 22 bases in the middle.

The V and J genes are TRBV3-1 (or the pseudogene TRBV3-2) and TRBJ1-3, with D possibly being TRBD1 (6 bases). Germline V gene data show CDR1 as LGHDT and CDR2 as YNNKEL (reference sequence). V was shortened by 0 bases and J by 1 base, with 16 bases between the two germline ends. The CDR3 is 18 amino acids. The CDR3 sequence is CASSQDPGGAGSGNTIYF. As DNA, the CDR3 is TGTGCCAGCAGCCAAGACCCGGGGGGCGCGGGGTCTGGAAACACCATATATTTT.

The count of this clone is one. The chain uses TRBV27 and TRBJ2-7; D ambiguous. The CDR3 has 15 amino acids. Trimming removed 6 bases from V and 1 base from J, with 16 bases in between. The germline gives CDR1 MNHEY, CDR2 SMNVEV (reference sequence). CDR3 nucleotides: TGTGCCAGCAGCCTCAAAGCGCCAGCATCCTACGAGCAGTACTTC. This codes for CASSLKAPASYEQYF.

This chain joins TRBV12-3 or TRBV12-4 and TRBJ1-2; D uncertain. The CDR3 contains 12 residues. Between the trimmed V and J ends, which lost 5 bases and 4 bases, there was a span of 8 bases. The CDR3 here is CASSPNSYGYTF. The CDR3 DNA is TGTGCCAGCAGTCCCAATAGCTATGGCTACACCTTC.

Concerning this clone itself: Other DNA sequences within the sample encode an identical CDR3. The rearrangement links TRBV5-1 to TRBJ2-5; maybe TRBD2 (5 bases). Trimming took off 2 bases at V and 2 bases at J, with 7 bases between the two ends. In germline, CDR1 is SGHRS, CDR2 YFSETQ. The CDR3 length is 13 residues. The CDR3 bases are TGCGCCAGCAGCTTACGGGGACAAGAGACCCAGTACTTC. Its protein product is CASSLRGQETQYF.

The CDR3 here is CASSVGDSNEKLFF. In DNA, the CDR3 is TGTGCCAGCAGCGTAGGGGACAGCAATGAAAAACTGTTTTTT. V is TRBV9 and J is TRBJ1-4; 7 nucleotides match TRBD1. V dropped 0 bases and J dropped 5; count of bases not matched to a gene: 1. Germline lookup yields CDR1 SGDLS and CDR2 YYNGEE. The CDR3 runs 14 residues.

The chain couples TRBV7-9 to TRBJ1-3; no clear D. Germline assignment: CDR1 SEHNR and CDR2 FQNEAQ (reference sequence). The V and J ends lost 6 bases and 6 bases respectively, with 15 bases between them. This CDR3 contains 14 residues. The CDR3 DNA is TGTGCCAGCAGTGACTGGCAAACCTTAAACACCATATATTTT. Its translation: CASSDWQTLNTIYF.

The CDR3 here is CASSPGQGHEAFF. CDR3 nucleotides: TGTGCCAGCAGCCCGGGACAGGGGCATGAAGCTTTCTTT. The rearrangement uses TRBV12-3 or TRBV12-4 and TRBJ1-1, with 10 bases that match TRBD1. This CDR3 has 13 residues. The trim removed 6 bases at V and 7 bases at J, leaving 5 bases unmatched.

This chain joins TRBV6-1 and TRBJ2-4; D is possibly TRBD1 (7 bases). This CDR3 region has 20 residues. CDR1 is MNHNS, CDR2 SASEGT, per germline. V dropped 2 bases and J dropped 3 bases, with 26 bases sitting between them. CDR3 nucleotide sequence: TGTGCCAGCAGTGAAATCTACCAAGGAGGGGAAGGGACAGTCAAAAACATTCAGTACTTC. It specifies CASSEIYQGGEGTVKNIQYF.

The chain links TRBV9 to TRBJ2-3, with 9 bases aligning to TRBD1. The ends lost 5 bases at V and 3 bases at J; junction bases unmatched: 4. Germline CDR1 and CDR2: SGDLS and YYNGEE. CDR3 size: 14 residues. CDR3 sequence: CASSRDRETDTQYF. CDR3 coding DNA: TGTGCCAGCAGTCGGGACAGGGAGACAGATACGCAGTATTTT.

The chain links TRBV28 to TRBJ2-3, with 9 bases fitting TRBD2. In germline, CDR1 is MDHEN, CDR2 SYDVKM. This CDR3 has 17 residues. J lost 0 bases, V lost 2 bases, and 6 bases had no gene match. The chain's CDR3 is CASSLRLAGLSTDTQYF. In DNA, the CDR3 is TGTGCCAGCAGTTTACGGCTAGCGGGGTTAAGCACAGATACGCAGTATTTT.

The rearrangement links TRBV11-2 to TRBJ1-1, with 10 bases fitting TRBD1. Trimming took 5 bases from V and 3 from J; bases not matched to a gene: 6. Germline loops: CDR1 SGHAT, CDR2 FQNNGV. The CDR3 consists of 15 residues. CDR3 loop: CASSLLGTGDTEAFF. The CDR3 DNA follows: TGTGCCAGCAGCCTACTCGGGACAGGGGACACTGAAGCTTTCTTT.

This chain uses TRBV2 with TRBJ1-2, with D tentatively TRBD1 (5 bases). Trimming left V 3 bases short and J 6 bases short, with 11 bases between. Germline-derived CDR1 and CDR2 are SNHLY and FYNNEI. This CDR3 is 13 amino acids long. CDR3 in DNA: TGTGCCAGCAGTGACTCCAGGGTGGATGGCTACACCTTC. This codes for CASSDSRVDGYTF.

This chain joins TRBV7-9 and TRBJ1-5, with a possible D match to TRBD1 (6 bases). The germline V and J ends were trimmed by 3 bases and 11 bases, with 17 bases remaining between them. The CDR3 extends over 14 amino acids. Germline V lookup: CDR1 SEHNR, CDR2 FQNEAQ (reference sequence). CDR3 in DNA: TGTGCCAGCAGCTTTTCGGCAGGGGATCGAGCCCAGCATTTT. Translated: CASSFSAGDRAQHF.

This clone was recorded many times. This chain links TRBV4-2 with TRBJ2-7, with D possibly TRBD1 on 6 matching bases. The V end lost 3 bases, the J end lost 3 bases, and 21 bases lay between the germline ends. Germline CDR1 and CDR2: LGHNA and YNFKEQ. CDR3 length: 17 residues. The CDR3: CASSHTRARGVHYEQYF. CDR3 sequence (DNA): TGTGCCAGCAGCCATACTCGAGCCAGGGGAGTTCACTACGAGCAGTACTTC.

In nucleotides, the CDR3 is TGTGCCAGTAGTATAAGGGGGGGTGAATTTCTCAACACTGAAGCTTTCTTT. Translation gives CASSIRGGEFLNTEAFF. This chain joins TRBV19 and TRBJ1-1; D possibly corresponds to TRBD1 (6 bases). The CDR3 is 17 residues long. V was trimmed by 2 bases and J by 2 bases, leaving 18 bases between them. CDR1 and CDR2 from the germline V gene are LNHDA and SQIVND (reference sequence).

J is TRBJ1-1 and V is TRBV11-2; perhaps TRBD1 as D (5 bases). V was clipped by 2 bases and J by 1 base, with 14 bases between them. The V gene's germline CDR1 is SGHAT and CDR2 FQNNGV. The CDR3 has 16 residues. CDR3 nucleotides: TGTGCCAGCAGCTTACTCCAGGACATCTCGAACACTGAAGCTTTCTTT. Translation gives CASSLLQDISNTEAFF.

The V gene is TRBV6-5, the J gene TRBJ2-7; D perhaps matches TRBD2 (6 bases). This CDR3 is built from 16 residues. The germline V and J ends were trimmed by 0 bases and 3 bases, with 15 bases remaining between them. The V gene's germline CDR1 is MNHEY and CDR2 SVGAGI. CDR3 protein: CASSYSIGRGLYEQYF. The DNA for the CDR3 is TGTGCCAGCAGTTACTCCATCGGACGGGGACTCTACGAGCAGTACTTC.

The chain has TRBV28 and TRBJ1-6; D unclear. In germline, CDR1 is MDHEN, CDR2 SYDVKM. The V end was cut by 9 bases, the J end by 3 bases, with 9 bases between. The CDR3 contains 13 residues. CDR3 DNA: TGTGCCAGTAATACAAACTATAATTCACCCCTCCACTTT. Protein: CASNTNYNSPLHF.

This chain links TRBV5-1 with TRBJ2-7; D is ambiguous. This CDR3 contains 13 residues. Germline CDR1 reads SGHRS; CDR2 reads YFSETQ. Trimming took 4 bases from V and 0 from J, leaving 8 bases between them. The CDR3 protein is CASSPADSYEQYF. CDR3 bases: TGCGCCAGCAGCCCCGCAGACTCCTACGAGCAGTACTTC.

This clone was detected a few times. The genes are TRBV18 and TRBJ2-2, with D possibly TRBD2 on 5 matching bases. CDR3 length: 16 amino acids. CDR1 is KGHSH and CDR2 is LQKENI in the germline V gene. V lost 3 bases and J lost 4, with 15 bases in between. This chain's CDR3 is CASSPARGPSTGELFF. The CDR3, as DNA: TGTGCCAGCTCACCGGCGAGAGGGCCAAGCACCGGGGAGCTGTTTTTT.